A selection of T cell receptor beta chains follows, all from one sample in a study of T cell repertoires in cytomegalovirus infection. A single record per CDR3 protein comes from TCRdb applying MiXCR to the reads. This table has fewer than 300,000 distinct CDR3 sequences, more than 20% appearing once. The sequencing input was PBMCs. These receptors all stem from a human donor in good health (CMV status not recorded). Some clones in this sample may be carry-over from other donors' samples. Both conserved end residues are part of each CDR3. Fields, in order: D gene, V gene, clone size, J gene, CDR3 protein, CDR3 DNA. A D gene is named only where the DNA matches it firmly. Clone size appears in some rows only: once, few, many, or a class for an expanded clone.

d_call: TRBD2; v_call: TRBV28; clone_size: .; j_call: TRBJ2-1; cdr3_aa: CASSRGRVRNEQFF; cdr3_nt: TGTGCCAGCAGTCGGGGGAGGGTCCGGAATGAGCAGTTCTTC
d_call: .; v_call: TRBV28; clone_size: few; j_call: TRBJ2-7; cdr3_aa: CASSPLREIYEQYF; cdr3_nt: TGTGCCAGCAGCCCCTTAAGGGAGATCTACGAGCAGTACTTC
d_call: TRBD2; v_call: TRBV7-2; clone_size: many; j_call: TRBJ2-3; cdr3_aa: CASSVKGGGAGVSDTQYF; cdr3_nt: TGTGCCAGCAGCGTGAAGGGGGGTGGAGCGGGAGTATCCGATACGCAGTATTTT
d_call: .; v_call: TRBV28; clone_size: .; j_call: TRBJ1-5; cdr3_aa: CASSSGGGGMRNQPQHF; cdr3_nt: TGTGCCAGCAGTTCCGGTGGTGGGGGGATGAGAAATCAGCCCCAGCATTTT
d_call: .; v_call: TRBV6-6; clone_size: few; j_call: TRBJ2-2; cdr3_aa: CASWGIGGELFF; cdr3_nt: TGTGCCAGCTGGGGAATTGGCGGGGAGCTGTTTTTT
d_call: .; v_call: TRBV11-2; clone_size: .; j_call: TRBJ1-5; cdr3_aa: CASSRRISNQPQHF; cdr3_nt: TGTGCCAGCAGCCGACGGATTAGCAATCAGCCCCAGCATTTT
d_call: .; v_call: TRBV11-2; clone_size: .; j_call: TRBJ2-3; cdr3_aa: CASSLVVTTTDTQYF; cdr3_nt: TGTGCCAGCAGCTTAGTGGTTACGACCACAGATACGCAGTATTTT
d_call: TRBD2; v_call: TRBV18; clone_size: .; j_call: TRBJ2-5; cdr3_aa: CASSPPGTSGSVETQYF; cdr3_nt: TGTGCCAGCTCACCACCCGGGACTAGCGGGAGCGTGGAGACCCAGTACTTC
d_call: .; v_call: TRBV29-1; clone_size: .; j_call: TRBJ1-4; cdr3_aa: CSVEHENEKLFF; cdr3_nt: TGCAGCGTTGAACATGAAAATGAAAAACTGTTTTTT
d_call: .; v_call: TRBV7-2; clone_size: .; j_call: TRBJ1-3; cdr3_aa: CASSAIRDTGNTIYF; cdr3_nt: TGTGCCAGCAGCGCGATCCGGGACACTGGAAACACCATATATTTT
d_call: TRBD1; v_call: TRBV7-8; clone_size: .; j_call: TRBJ1-2; cdr3_aa: CASSPRTGEGYTF; cdr3_nt: TGTGCCAGCAGCCCGCGGACAGGGGAAGGCTACACCTTC
d_call: TRBD1; v_call: TRBV28; clone_size: .; j_call: TRBJ1-1; cdr3_aa: CASSLGGQGNTEAFF; cdr3_nt: TGTGCCAGCAGTTTAGGTGGACAGGGGAACACTGAAGCTTTCTTT
d_call: .; v_call: TRBV7-2; clone_size: many; j_call: TRBJ2-7; cdr3_aa: CASSLTSYEQYF; cdr3_nt: TGTGCCAGCAGCTTAACCTCCTACGAGCAGTACTTC
d_call: .; v_call: TRBV4-1; clone_size: .; j_call: TRBJ2-1; cdr3_aa: CASSQERPSYNEQFF; cdr3_nt: TGCGCCAGCAGCCAAGAACGGCCCTCCTACAATGAGCAGTTCTTC
d_call: .; v_call: TRBV2; clone_size: .; j_call: TRBJ1-2; cdr3_aa: CASAKVADTNYGYTF; cdr3_nt: TGTGCCAGTGCAAAAGTGGCGGATACTAACTATGGCTACACCTTC
d_call: .; v_call: TRBV20-1; clone_size: few; j_call: TRBJ2-7; cdr3_aa: CSAKEGLLYEQYF; cdr3_nt: TGCAGTGCTAAAGAGGGACTCCTATACGAGCAGTACTTC
d_call: .; v_call: TRBV29-1; clone_size: few; j_call: TRBJ2-5; cdr3_aa: CSVATGLETQYF; cdr3_nt: TGCAGCGTCGCCACAGGGTTGGAGACCCAGTACTTC
d_call: .; v_call: TRBV24-1; clone_size: few; j_call: TRBJ1-6; cdr3_aa: CATSGPQGQEGSPLHF; cdr3_nt: TGTGCCACCAGTGGTCCTCAGGGTCAGGAAGGTTCACCCCTCCACTTT
d_call: .; v_call: TRBV7-9; clone_size: many; j_call: TRBJ2-7; cdr3_aa: CASSVDAGRRSYEQYF; cdr3_nt: TGTGCCAGCAGCGTAGATGCGGGGCGTCGCTCCTACGAGCAGTACTTC
d_call: TRBD2; v_call: TRBV7-2; clone_size: many; j_call: TRBJ2-7; cdr3_aa: CASSLAGGSLYEQYF; cdr3_nt: TGTGCCAGCAGCTTAGCCGGCGGGAGTCTCTACGAGCAGTACTTC
d_call: TRBD2; v_call: TRBV7-2; clone_size: many; j_call: TRBJ2-7; cdr3_aa: CASRLAGLAGHYEQYF; cdr3_nt: TGTGCCAGCAGATTAGCCGGACTAGCGGGGCACTACGAGCAGTACTTC
d_call: TRBD1; v_call: TRBV5-1; clone_size: .; j_call: TRBJ1-6; cdr3_aa: CASSWTGPGSPLHF; cdr3_nt: TGCGCCAGCAGCTGGACAGGGCCGGGGTCACCCCTCCACTTT
d_call: .; v_call: TRBV20-1; clone_size: few; j_call: TRBJ2-5; cdr3_aa: CSALTRKAVQETQYF; cdr3_nt: TGCAGTGCCCTAACCAGGAAGGCTGTCCAAGAGACCCAGTACTTC
d_call: .; v_call: TRBV12-3/TRBV12-4; clone_size: many; j_call: TRBJ1-5; cdr3_aa: CASSSGGNSNQPQHF; cdr3_nt: TGTGCCAGCAGTTCCGGGGGTAATAGCAATCAGCCCCAGCATTTT
d_call: .; v_call: TRBV5-6; clone_size: .; j_call: TRBJ2-6; cdr3_aa: CASSTRDIPSGANVLTF; cdr3_nt: TGTGCCAGCAGCACCCGGGACATACCCTCTGGGGCCAACGTCCTGACTTTC
d_call: .; v_call: TRBV7-6; clone_size: .; j_call: TRBJ1-5; cdr3_aa: CACSLGEGGNQPQHF; cdr3_nt: TGTGCCTGCAGTTTAGGGGAAGGCGGCAATCAGCCCCAGCATTTT
d_call: .; v_call: TRBV30; clone_size: .; j_call: TRBJ1-2; cdr3_aa: CAWRDFGQPGGYTF; cdr3_nt: TGTGCCTGGAGGGACTTCGGACAGCCGGGAGGCTACACCTTC
d_call: .; v_call: TRBV7-3; clone_size: many; j_call: TRBJ2-1; cdr3_aa: CASSQSGGNNEQFF; cdr3_nt: TGTGCCAGCAGCCAATCCGGTGGGAACAATGAGCAGTTCTTC
d_call: .; v_call: TRBV5-1; clone_size: .; j_call: TRBJ2-3; cdr3_aa: CASSRGRTRRVGDTQYF; cdr3_nt: TGCGCCAGCAGCCGTGGACGGACTCGCAGGGTTGGAGATACGCAGTATTTT
d_call: TRBD2; v_call: TRBV7-2; clone_size: .; j_call: TRBJ2-7; cdr3_aa: CASSLARGTHEQYF; cdr3_nt: TGTGCCAGCAGCTTAGCGCGGGGGACCCACGAGCAGTACTTC
d_call: .; v_call: TRBV7-9; clone_size: many; j_call: TRBJ2-6; cdr3_aa: CASSSQGGGANVLTF; cdr3_nt: TGTGCCAGCAGCTCACAGGGTGGTGGGGCCAACGTCCTGACTTTC
d_call: .; v_call: TRBV11-2; clone_size: .; j_call: TRBJ2-5; cdr3_aa: CASGSSIGETQYF; cdr3_nt: TGTGCCAGCGGTTCGAGTATCGGAGAGACCCAGTACTTC
d_call: .; v_call: TRBV7-2; clone_size: many; j_call: TRBJ1-3; cdr3_aa: CASSTDPMRLSGNTIYF; cdr3_nt: TGTGCCAGCAGCACGGATCCTATGCGACTCTCTGGAAACACCATATATTTT
d_call: .; v_call: TRBV2; clone_size: .; j_call: TRBJ2-7; cdr3_aa: CASTVGRSSYEQYF; cdr3_nt: TGTGCCAGCACCGTAGGGAGGAGCTCCTACGAGCAGTACTTC
d_call: TRBD1; v_call: TRBV18; clone_size: .; j_call: TRBJ1-2; cdr3_aa: CASSPTGDRGHGYTF; cdr3_nt: TGTGCCAGCTCCCCGACCGGGGACAGAGGCCATGGCTACACCTTC
d_call: .; v_call: TRBV6-5; clone_size: few; j_call: TRBJ2-3; cdr3_aa: CASSYDWAHGTQYF; cdr3_nt: TGTGCCAGCAGTTACGACTGGGCCCACGGTACGCAGTATTTT
d_call: TRBD1; v_call: TRBV12-3/TRBV12-4; clone_size: few; j_call: TRBJ1-1; cdr3_aa: CASSPPRTGTNTEAFF; cdr3_nt: TGTGCCAGCAGCCCTCCCCGGACAGGGACGAACACTGAAGCTTTCTTT
d_call: TRBD1; v_call: TRBV28; clone_size: .; j_call: TRBJ1-4; cdr3_aa: CASGGGNEKLFF; cdr3_nt: TGTGCCAGCGGAGGGGGCAATGAAAAACTGTTTTTT
d_call: .; v_call: TRBV7-9; clone_size: .; j_call: TRBJ1-1; cdr3_aa: CASSPSTDLNTEAFF; cdr3_nt: TGTGCCAGCAGCCCCTCGACAGATTTGAACACTGAAGCTTTCTTT
d_call: .; v_call: TRBV28; clone_size: .; j_call: TRBJ1-4; cdr3_aa: CASSRYPMTYEKLFF; cdr3_nt: TGTGCCAGCAGTCGCTACCCGATGACGTATGAAAAACTGTTTTTT
d_call: TRBD1; v_call: TRBV7-2; clone_size: .; j_call: TRBJ2-7; cdr3_aa: CASSWGPGQGKNEQYF; cdr3_nt: TGTGCCAGCAGCTGGGGACCGGGACAGGGGAAAAACGAGCAGTACTTC
d_call: TRBD2; v_call: TRBV27; clone_size: .; j_call: TRBJ2-1; cdr3_aa: CASSPFGAGGYNEQFF; cdr3_nt: TGTGCCAGCAGTCCCTTTGGAGCGGGGGGGTACAATGAGCAGTTCTTC
d_call: TRBD2; v_call: TRBV6-5; clone_size: few; j_call: TRBJ2-2; cdr3_aa: CASSPSPTSGAGTGELFF; cdr3_nt: TGTGCCAGCAGTCCCTCCCCGACTAGCGGGGCGGGGACCGGGGAGCTGTTTTTT
d_call: TRBD2; v_call: TRBV5-5; clone_size: few; j_call: TRBJ2-7; cdr3_aa: CASSLSSGGDLYEQYF; cdr3_nt: TGTGCCAGCAGCTTGTCAAGCGGGGGCGACCTTTACGAGCAGTACTTC
d_call: .; v_call: TRBV2; clone_size: .; j_call: TRBJ1-2; cdr3_aa: CASRGTGNYGYTF; cdr3_nt: TGTGCCAGCAGGGGGACGGGGAACTATGGCTACACCTTC
d_call: TRBD1; v_call: TRBV6-5; clone_size: few; j_call: TRBJ2-7; cdr3_aa: CASNKPGQDSYEQYF; cdr3_nt: TGTGCCAGCAACAAACCGGGACAGGATAGTTACGAGCAGTACTTC
d_call: .; v_call: TRBV7-2; clone_size: many; j_call: TRBJ1-1; cdr3_aa: CASSLATGAPGTEAFF; cdr3_nt: TGTGCCAGCAGCTTAGCGACGGGGGCGCCGGGCACTGAAGCTTTCTTT
d_call: TRBD1; v_call: TRBV19; clone_size: few; j_call: TRBJ2-1; cdr3_aa: CASTPGTGGYNEQFF; cdr3_nt: TGTGCCAGTACCCCGGGGACAGGGGGCTACAATGAGCAGTTCTTC
d_call: TRBD1; v_call: TRBV6-5; clone_size: few; j_call: TRBJ2-7; cdr3_aa: CASSADRGRQPYF; cdr3_nt: TGTGCCAGCAGTGCGGACAGGGGGCGACAGCCTTACTTC
d_call: TRBD2; v_call: TRBV11-2; clone_size: few; j_call: TRBJ2-1; cdr3_aa: CASSLEAGVYNEQFF; cdr3_nt: TGTGCCAGCAGCTTAGAAGCGGGAGTCTACAATGAGCAGTTCTTC
d_call: .; v_call: TRBV7-2; clone_size: many; j_call: TRBJ2-1; cdr3_aa: CASSSRARSEQFF; cdr3_nt: TGTGCCAGCAGCTCCCGGGCCAGGAGTGAGCAGTTCTTC
d_call: TRBD1; v_call: TRBV7-2; clone_size: many; j_call: TRBJ1-6; cdr3_aa: CASSPLGTGPNSPLHF; cdr3_nt: TGTGCCAGCAGCCCCCTGGGGACAGGGCCAAATTCACCCCTCCACTTT
d_call: .; v_call: TRBV29-1; clone_size: .; j_call: TRBJ2-1; cdr3_aa: CSVVRGDRVTFF; cdr3_nt: TGCAGCGTTGTGCGGGGGGACAGGGTAACGTTCTTC
d_call: TRBD2; v_call: TRBV29-1; clone_size: .; j_call: TRBJ2-3; cdr3_aa: CSVPPPGGITDTQYF; cdr3_nt: TGCAGCGTACCCCCCCCGGGAGGCATCACAGATACGCAGTATTTT
d_call: .; v_call: TRBV7-2; clone_size: many; j_call: TRBJ1-1; cdr3_aa: CASSFYGFGNTEAFF; cdr3_nt: TGTGCCAGCAGCTTTTACGGTTTTGGGAACACTGAAGCTTTCTTT
d_call: TRBD2; v_call: TRBV28; clone_size: few; j_call: TRBJ2-4; cdr3_aa: CASGRRLAGGNPKNIQYF; cdr3_nt: TGTGCCAGTGGCAGGAGACTAGCGGGGGGTAACCCAAAAAACATTCAGTACTTC
d_call: TRBD2; v_call: TRBV7-3; clone_size: .; j_call: TRBJ2-1; cdr3_aa: CASSPSGVPADEQFF; cdr3_nt: TGTGCCAGCAGCCCCAGCGGGGTCCCCGCGGATGAGCAGTTCTTC
d_call: TRBD1; v_call: TRBV19; clone_size: few; j_call: TRBJ1-1; cdr3_aa: CASGSGTGQPEPEAFF; cdr3_nt: TGTGCCAGTGGGTCCGGGACAGGCCAACCCGAACCTGAAGCTTTCTTT
d_call: TRBD1; v_call: TRBV7-2; clone_size: many; j_call: TRBJ1-5; cdr3_aa: CASSFFGQENQPQHF; cdr3_nt: TGTGCCAGCAGCTTCTTCGGACAGGAAAATCAGCCCCAGCATTTT